These 23 T cell receptor beta chains were all obtained from the same sample, sequenced in a study of cytotoxic CD8 clonotypes in ibrutinib-treated CLL. Profiling relied on immunoSEQ multiplex PCR, and the TCRdb table lists in-frame clones only, not all of them. The table has some 70,000 clones, roughly 72% seen once. The starting material was PBMCs, obtained after 12 months of ibrutinib treatment. These receptors were obtained from a human donor with chronic lymphocytic leukemia.

This clone appeared a few times. V and J are TRBV6-5 and TRBJ2-3; no firm D call. The ends were cut back, 7 bases at V and 2 bases at J, with 16 bases in the middle. This CDR3 is 15 amino acids long. CDR1 and CDR2 from the germline V gene are MNHEY and SVGAGI. The CDR3 here is CASTSKEVYTDTQYF. The CDR3 DNA follows: TGTGCCAGCACCTCAAAAGAGGTTTACACAGATACGCAGTATTTT.

Turning to this clone: Other nucleotide sequences from this sample produce the same CDR3. The chain combines TRBV5-1 with TRBJ2-7; the D is unclear. Germline CDR1 and CDR2: SGHRS and YFSETQ. V lost 0 bases, J lost 2 bases, and 9 bases lay in between. CDR3 length equals 14 residues. CDR3 region: CASSLAAGPYEQYF. The CDR3 DNA is TGCGCCAGCAGCTTGGCCGCCGGGCCCTACGAGCAGTACTTC.

V gene TRBV5-4 combines with J gene TRBJ2-3; either TRBD1 or TRBD2 may supply D (6 bases each). Germline CDR1 is SGHNT and CDR2 is YYREEE (reference sequence). The CDR3 is 15 residues long. Trimming removed 4 bases at V and 0 bases at J, with 12 bases between. The CDR3, as DNA: TGTGCCAGCAGCCGGCCGGGGGCGAGCACAGATACGCAGTATTTT. Translating gives CASSRPGASTDTQYF.

The J gene is TRBJ1-5, the V gene TRBV18, with D unclear. The CDR3 has 18 amino acids. Per the germline V gene, CDR1 is KGHSH and CDR2 is LQKENI. V lost 4 bases and J 2 bases, leaving 21 bases between the germline ends. CDR3 DNA: TGTGCCAGCTCACAGGAGTCTAACACATTAGCAGGCAATCAGCCCCAGCATTTT. Translation gives CASSQESNTLAGNQPQHF.

This clone was seen more than once but under ten times. This rearrangement joins TRBV11-2 to TRBJ1-3; D may be TRBD1 (5 bases). The V and J ends lost 8 bases and 0 bases respectively, with 14 bases between them. CDR1 is SGHAT and CDR2 is FQNNGV in the germline V gene. This CDR3 contains 15 residues. CDR3: CASSGGSYSGNTIYF. The DNA of the CDR3 is TGTGCCAGCTCCGGGGGGTCCTACTCTGGAAACACCATATATTTT.

The V call is TRBV5-4, the J call TRBJ2-3; 8 bases fit TRBD2. Looked up from germline, CDR1 is SGHNT and CDR2 is YYREEE (reference sequence). The CDR3 totals 12 residues. The V gene end was trimmed by 4 bases and the J gene end by 8 bases; junction bases not matched to a gene: 3. The CDR3 DNA is TGTGCCAGCAGCCCGGCGGGGGGTACGCAGTATTTT. It yields the protein CASSPAGGTQYF.

This chain uses TRBV7-2 with TRBJ1-1; TRBD1 agrees at 7 bases. From germline, CDR1 is SGHTA and CDR2 FQGNSA. This CDR3 contains 14 residues. The V segment lost 2 bases and the J segment 7 bases; nucleotides outside the gene matches: 7. The CDR3 nucleotides are TGTGCCAGCAGCTTAATGCAGGGGGACAATGAAGCTTTCTTT. Residues: CASSLMQGDNEAFF.

The chain couples TRBV28 to TRBJ1-2; D not certain. CDR3 length: 12 residues. Looked up from germline, CDR1 is MDHEN and CDR2 is SYDVKM. V lost 3 bases and J lost 8, with 10 bases in between. CDR3: CASSFGAGGYTF. CDR3 sequence (DNA): TGTGCCAGCAGTTTTGGCGCGGGAGGCTACACCTTC.

The chain uses TRBV18 and TRBJ1-2; unclear D gene. The CDR3 is 14 residues long. Germline CDR1 reads KGHSH; CDR2 reads LQKENI. Trimming removed 4 bases from V and 3 bases from J, with 12 bases in between. The CDR3: CASSQAPRDYGYTF. The CDR3 bases are TGTGCCAGCTCACAGGCCCCTAGGGACTATGGCTACACCTTC.

The genes are TRBV7-2 and TRBJ2-4; 7 nucleotides agree with TRBD2. The V gene's germline CDR1 is SGHTA and CDR2 FQGNSA. The CDR3 runs 15 residues. V dropped 5 bases and J dropped 8; count of bases not matched to a gene: 12. The CDR3 nucleotides read TGTGCCAGCAGCCCAGCGGGGCGGTCGGGGGACATTCAGTACTTC. It translates to CASSPAGRSGDIQYF.

V and J are TRBV6-1 and TRBJ1-2; D gene uncertain. The CDR3 runs to 15 residues. Deletions cut 0 bases from V and 3 bases from J, with 11 bases between. Germline V gene lookup returns CDR1 MNHNS and CDR2 SASEGT. The CDR3 spells CASSEAAGRDYGYTF. CDR3 DNA: TGTGCCAGCAGTGAAGCCGCGGGAAGGGACTATGGCTACACCTTC.

With regard to this clone: Sequence at one end of the junction differs from germline and may be a read error. The rearrangement links TRBV9 to TRBJ2-5; 11 bases are a match to TRBD2. CDR1 is SGDLS, CDR2 YYNGEE, per germline. The CDR3 is 17 residues long. CDR3 protein: CASTVDLAGGDQETQYF. CDR3 in DNA: TGTGCCAGCACCGTAGATCTAGCGGGGGGTGACCAAGAGACCCAGTACTTC.

The CDR3 nucleotides are TGTGCCAGCAGCTATAGGACTAGCGGGAAGTACAATGAGCAGTTCTTC. Encoded protein: CASSYRTSGKYNEQFF. This rearrangement joins TRBV6-6 to TRBJ2-1; TRBD2 aligns across 12 bases. Germline CDR1 reads MNHNY; CDR2 reads SVGAGI (reference sequence). The ends lost 6 bases at V and 4 bases at J; junction bases unmatched: 7. The length of the CDR3 is 16 residues.

This clone was seen only a few times. V and J are TRBV7-8 and TRBJ1-6; no clear D. The CDR3 sequence is 14 residues long. V was cut by 5 bases and J by 8 bases, with 13 bases left in between. Germline loops: CDR1 SGHVS, CDR2 FQNEAQ. The CDR3 here is CASSPRTGDSPLHF. The CDR3 DNA follows: TGTGCCAGCAGCCCCCGGACCGGGGATTCACCCCTCCACTTT. Full variable domain (rest looked up from reference TRBV7-8 and TRBJ1-6): GAGVSQSPRYKVAKRGQDVALRCDPISGHVSLFWYQQALGQGPEFLTYFQNEAQLDKSGLPSDRFFAERPEGSVSTLKIQRTQQEDSAVYLCASSPRTGDSPLHFGNGTRLTVT.

V is TRBV25-1 and J is TRBJ2-1; D gene unclear. Between the trimmed V and J ends, which lost 2 bases and 2 bases, there was a span of 7 bases. Germline loops: CDR1 MGHDK, CDR2 SYGVNS. CDR3 length: 14 amino acids. CDR3 DNA: TGTGCCAGCAGTGAACCCGGAACCTACAATGAGCAGTTCTTC. It encodes CASSEPGTYNEQFF. Drawing the rest from reference TRBV25-1 and TRBJ2-1, the complete variable domain is EADIYQTPRYLVIGTGKKITLECSQTMGHDKMYWYQQDPGMELHLIHYSYGVNSTEKGDLSSESTVSRIRTEHFPLTLESARPSHTSQYLCASSEPGTYNEQFFGPGTRLTVL.

This chain uses TRBV7-2 with TRBJ1-2; D unclear. V lost 1 base to trimming and J lost 2 bases, with 8 bases between them. The CDR3 extends over 14 amino acids. CDR1 is SGHTA, CDR2 FQGNSA, per germline. CDR3 bases: TGTGCCAGCAGCTTAGTTCCCCCGAACTATGGCTACACCTTC. It translates to CASSLVPPNYGYTF.

V usage is TRBV11-3 and J usage is TRBJ2-2, with D unresolved. CDR3 length: 11 residues. The V gene's germline CDR1 is SGHNT and CDR2 YENEEA. V lost 4 bases and J lost 7, with 4 bases in between. Here the CDR3 reads CASSYGGELFF. The CDR3 DNA sequence: TGTGCCAGCAGCTACGGCGGGGAGCTGTTTTTT.

The chain uses TRBV7-2 and TRBJ2-5; 7 bases agree with TRBD2. Germline CDR1 is SGHTA and CDR2 is FQGNSA. The V segment lost 5 bases and the J segment 10 bases; nucleotides outside the gene matches: 10. The CDR3 spans 13 residues. The CDR3 coding sequence is TGTGCCAGCAGCGCTGAGCGGGGCTGGGACCAGTACTTC. It yields the protein CASSAERGWDQYF.

V usage is TRBV4-2 and J usage is TRBJ1-1; D is undetermined. The germline V gene has CDR1 LGHNA and CDR2 YNFKEQ. This CDR3 spans 13 amino acids. The V and J ends lost 1 base and 3 bases respectively, with 6 bases between them. This CDR3 is CASSQAYHTEAFF. CDR3 in DNA: TGTGCCAGCAGCCAAGCATATCACACTGAAGCTTTCTTT.

The chain links TRBV2 to TRBJ2-3, with 8 bases that match TRBD1. This CDR3 comprises 13 residues. V gave up 6 bases and J gave up 5 bases; unmatched junction bases: 4. Germline V gene data show CDR1 as SNHLY and CDR2 as FYNNEI. CDR3 protein: CASSRDRGDTQYF. As DNA, the CDR3 is TGTGCCAGCAGCCGTGACAGGGGAGATACGCAGTATTTT.

The chain links TRBV5-4 to TRBJ2-7; the D gene could be TRBD1 or TRBD2 (6 bases each). Between the trimmed V and J ends, which lost 4 bases and 4 bases, there was a span of 21 bases. Germline CDR1 is SGHNT and CDR2 is YYREEE (reference sequence). The CDR3 contains 16 residues. CDR3 in DNA: TGTGCCAGCAGCCAAGAGGGACTCGGGACACGTTACGAGCAGTACTTC. Residues: CASSQEGLGTRYEQYF.

This clone was observed once. This sequence joins TRBV19 and TRBJ2-2, with 9 bases fitting TRBD1. This CDR3 is 17 amino acids long. Germline V gene lookup returns CDR1 LNHDA and CDR2 SQIVND (reference sequence). After removal of 3 bases from V and 6 bases from J, the junction contained 11 bases not matched to a gene. DNA for the CDR3: TGTGCCAGTAGTATCAAAACAGGGGGCGTTTTGTCCGGGGAGCTGTTTTTT. Translation gives CASSIKTGGVLSGELFF.

A few counts support this clone. The chain has TRBV4-3 and TRBJ1-1, with D unclear. Between the trimmed V and J ends, which lost 1 base and 1 base, there was a span of 13 bases. The CDR3 covers 16 residues. Germline loops: CDR1 LGHNA, CDR2 YSLEER. Written as DNA, the CDR3 is TGCGCCAGCAGCCAAGGGATCTTCCGGACGAACACTGAAGCTTTCTTT. Protein: CASSQGIFRTNTEAFF.